The rows below give T cell receptor beta chains drawn from one sample of a study of T cell responses to AZD1222 COVID-19 vaccine. The data were produced by immunoSEQ multiplex PCR, yet TCRdb's version contains in-frame clones alone and is incomplete. The data contain about 84,000 clones, roughly 85% of them singletons. Sequences were derived from peripheral blood, sampled on day 0 of AZD1222 vaccination. These receptors were collected from an adult in good health. Both conserved end residues are part of each CDR3. Each record gives: clone size, CDR3 length, J gene, V gene, CDR3 protein. Some rows have no size entry. The others give once, few or many, or a class for an expanded clone.

size: few; length: 14; J: TRBJ1-4; V: TRBV2; CDR3: CARGGQGSNEKLFF
size: .; length: 13; J: TRBJ1-1; V: TRBV6-5; CDR3: CASSSHTNTEAFF
size: .; length: 14; J: TRBJ2-5; V: TRBV24-1; CDR3: CATSSSGNQGTQYF
size: .; length: 13; J: TRBJ1-2; V: TRBV4-2; CDR3: CASSQENGGGYTF
size: .; length: 11; J: TRBJ1-3; V: TRBV7-9; CDR3: CASTPGNTIYF
size: .; length: 15; J: TRBJ1-2; V: TRBV3-1/TRBV3-2; CDR3: CASSQLDRGKFGYTF
size: .; length: 14; J: TRBJ2-4; V: TRBV19; CDR3: CASRTSEAKNIQYF
size: .; length: 16; J: TRBJ1-4; V: TRBV6-6; CDR3: CASSYSNYGPGEKLFF
size: .; length: 13; J: TRBJ1-1; V: TRBV6-4; CDR3: CASRGKRNTEAFF
size: .; length: 15; J: TRBJ2-1; V: TRBV4-2; CDR3: CASSQGGGRAFEQFF
size: .; length: 12; J: TRBJ2-7; V: TRBV3-1/TRBV3-2; CDR3: CASSQDRYEQYF
size: .; length: 16; J: TRBJ1-1; V: TRBV4-1; CDR3: CASSQEVAGVNTEAFF
size: .; length: 13; J: TRBJ1-1; V: TRBV30; CDR3: CAWPLQGDGEAFF
size: few; length: 14; J: TRBJ2-3; V: TRBV24-1; CDR3: CATSEGGPTDTQYF
size: .; length: 16; J: TRBJ2-2; V: TRBV6-5; CDR3: CASSFVAGLVTGELFF
size: .; length: 12; J: TRBJ1-2; V: TRBV10-3; CDR3: CAAAPGGSGYTF
size: .; length: 15; J: TRBJ2-1; V: TRBV5-1; CDR3: CASSQGLNSYNEQFF
size: .; length: 14; J: TRBJ1-1; V: TRBV9; CDR3: CASSVAGQNTEAFF
size: .; length: 14; J: TRBJ2-3; V: TRBV13; CDR3: CASSLVAVTDTQYF
size: .; length: 15; J: TRBJ1-1; V: TRBV2; CDR3: CASRQGGGGRTEAFF
size: .; length: 13; J: TRBJ1-1; V: TRBV27; CDR3: CASRPPGNTEAFF
size: few; length: 13; J: TRBJ1-2; V: TRBV12-3/TRBV12-4; CDR3: CASSDDGVYGYTF
size: .; length: 18; J: TRBJ2-6; V: TRBV4-2; CDR3: CASSLTLTLGSGANVLTF
size: .; length: 12; J: TRBJ1-3; V: TRBV30; CDR3: CAWSPSGDTIYF
size: .; length: 11; J: TRBJ2-3; V: TRBV20-1; CDR3: CSAPNPGTQYF
size: .; length: 14; J: TRBJ1-6; V: TRBV6-1; CDR3: CASIGGGYHSPLHF
size: once; length: 17; J: TRBJ2-1; V: TRBV5-1; CDR3: CASSSTSGRAFDNEQFF
size: .; length: 15; J: TRBJ1-1; V: TRBV12-5; CDR3: CASGRFDREGTEAFF